One and the same sample provided the 10 T cell receptor beta chains below, sequenced in a study of blood T cell repertoires in COVID-19. Using immunoSEQ multiplex PCR, the repertoire was profiled, and TCRdb retains in-frame clones only, with some absent. The sample contains roughly 110,000 clones, about 84% of which appear only once. The sample comprised peripheral blood. These receptor sequences come from a woman aged 55-75 years with acute or convalescent COVID-19.

V and J are TRBV20-1 and TRBJ1-4; TRBD1 aligns across 8 bases. This CDR3 contains 15 residues. The V and J ends lost 3 bases and 7 bases, in that order; junction bases with no gene match: 10. Germline V CDR1 and CDR2: DFQATT, SNEGSKA (reference sequence). DNA of the CDR3: TGCAGTGCTAGTCCCACAGGGGGAATGGCTGAAAAACTGTTTTTT. This sequence encodes CSASPTGGMAEKLFF.

A single count supports this clone. The chain uses TRBV21-1 and TRBJ1-3. TRBV21-1 constitutes a pseudogene. The CDR3 totals 20 residues. The CDR3 nucleotides read TGTGCCAGCAGCAAATCTAACCGGGAGCCGACCAGAAACTCTGGAAACACCATATATTTT. This sequence encodes CASSKSNREPTRNSGNTIYF.

J is TRBJ1-2 and V is TRBV5-1, with 11 bases lining up with TRBD1. V lost 4 bases and J lost 8; bases outside the gene matches: 4. Germline V CDR1 and CDR2: SGHRS, YFSETQ. This CDR3 comprises 13 residues. The CDR3 DNA reads as TGCGCCAGCAGCGAGGGACAGGGGGACGGCTACACCTTC. Protein: CASSEGQGDGYTF.

This clone has a count of ten or more. The rearrangement joins TRBV19 to TRBJ1-2; D gene uncertain. V lost 3 bases to trimming and J lost 10 bases, with 15 bases between them. The CDR3 is 13 amino acids. Looked up from germline, CDR1 is LNHDA and CDR2 is SQIVND (reference sequence). CDR3 amino acids: CASSIGTVPSYTF. The CDR3 DNA reads as TGTGCCAGTAGTATTGGTACGGTCCCCTCCTACACCTTC.

The chain has TRBV18 and TRBJ1-1; 7 bases agree with TRBD1. V dropped 2 bases and J dropped 4; count of bases not matched to a gene: 10. This CDR3 region has 16 residues. Germline CDR1 is KGHSH and CDR2 is LQKENI. This chain's CDR3 is CASSPLRGREVTEAFF. CDR3 in DNA: TGTGCCAGCTCACCATTGAGGGGGCGCGAGGTCACTGAAGCTTTCTTT.

This rearrangement joins TRBV27 to TRBJ1-2; D is perhaps TRBD1 (5 bases). The V gene's germline CDR1 is MNHEY and CDR2 SMNVEV (reference sequence). V lost 6 bases and J 8 bases, leaving 25 bases between the germline ends. The CDR3 covers 16 residues. CDR3: CASSPVWGGVMVGYTF. In DNA, the CDR3 is TGTGCCAGCAGCCCCGTATGGGGGGGAGTTATGGTAGGCTACACCTTC.

The V gene is TRBV11-1, the J gene TRBJ2-7, with 7 bases matching TRBD1. Germline CDR1 SGHAT, CDR2 FQDESV (reference sequence). This CDR3 has 16 amino acids. J gave up 0 bases and V 5 bases, and 10 bases lay outside the gene matches. CDR3 sequence (DNA): TGTGCCAGCAGCGGCAGGGACAGCGCCTACTCCTACGAGCAGTACTTC. It translates to CASSGRDSAYSYEQYF.

This clone was found once. The rearrangement links TRBV5-1 to TRBJ2-6; TRBD1 is a possible D gene (6 bases). Germline-derived CDR1 and CDR2 are SGHRS and YFSETQ. This CDR3 spans 21 amino acids. The V and J ends lost 4 bases and 0 bases respectively, with 26 bases between them. The CDR3 is CASSGNRDLTLSSSGANVLTF. The CDR3, as DNA: TGCGCCAGCAGCGGTAACAGGGATCTAACCCTTTCCAGCTCTGGGGCCAACGTCCTGACTTTC.

This clone is a singleton in its sample. The CDR3 loop reads CASSPGQGAYTGELFF. The CDR3 coding sequence is TGCGCCAGCAGCCCGGGGCAGGGGGCCTACACCGGGGAGCTGTTTTTT. The chain is built from TRBV5-1 and TRBJ2-2; 8 bases agree with TRBD1. Germline V gene data show CDR1 as SGHRS and CDR2 as YFSETQ. The length of the CDR3 is 16 residues. V lost 4 bases to trimming and J lost 3 bases; unmatched junction nucleotides: 8.

The chain couples TRBV28 to TRBJ2-5; tentative D call: TRBD1 (5 bases). Germline loops: CDR1 MDHEN, CDR2 SYDVKM. The CDR3 covers 16 residues. CDR3 nucleotides: TGTGCTACCTTGGATGGGGCCAGGGTAACCGGAGAGACCCAGTACTTC. This sequence encodes CATLDGARVTGETQYF.